These T cell receptor beta chains were read from a single sample in a study of T cell repertoires in aging, cancer and after chemotherapy. TCRdb independently ran MiXCR on the multiplex PCR reads; one entry per CDR3 protein. The sample lists 900 to 1,000 distinct CDR3 sequences, around 20% occurring once. Material for sequencing was blood. The receptors shown here come from a human donor with a solid tumor. CDR3s include the opening cysteine and the closing phenylalanine or tryptophan. A D gene is named only where the DNA matches it firmly. Clone size is stated in some rows and not others, as once, few, many or a class when expanded.

d_call	clone_size	v_call	j_call	cdr3_nt	cdr3_aa
-	large	TRBV20-1	TRBJ1-5	TGCAGTGCTAGCAGGGCGGGTCAGCCCCAGCATTTT	CSASRAGQPQHF
-	few	TRBV5-1	TRBJ1-1	TGCGCCAGCAGCTTGGGGGGCCCAAACACTGAAGCTTTCTTT	CASSLGGPNTEAFF
TRBD2	few	TRBV4-2	TRBJ2-3	TGTGCCAGCAGCCAGCGGGGGGCGAACACAGATACGCAGTATTTT	CASSQRGANTDTQYF
-	large	TRBV6-5	TRBJ1-1	TGTGCCAGCTCGCGGAACACTGAAGCTTTCTTT	CASSRNTEAFF
-	-	TRBV18	TRBJ1-4	TGTGCCAGCTCAGCCTCGGGGGGCGAAAAACTGTTTTTT	CASSASGGEKLFF
TRBD1	medium-sized	TRBV6-1	TRBJ1-1	TGTGCCAGCAGTGAAGGTGGGACAGGGAGGTCTGAAGCTTTCTTT	CASSEGGTGRSEAFF
TRBD2	large	TRBV6-5	TRBJ2-1	TGTGCCAGCACCTTAGCGGGGGGGCCCTACAATGAGCAGTTCTTC	CASTLAGGPYNEQFF
TRBD1	few	TRBV6-5	TRBJ2-5	TGTGCCAGCAGTTACTCCTGGACAGGGAAAAAGGGAGAGACCCAGTACTTC	CASSYSWTGKKGETQYF
TRBD1	large	TRBV6-1	TRBJ2-5	TGTGCCAGCAGCTCGACAGGGGGGAAGACCCAGTACTTC	CASSSTGGKTQYF
-	-	TRBV6-1	TRBJ2-3	TGTGCCAGCGCCCGGTCGCGGGTCGGCCCAGATACGCAGTATTTT	CASARSRVGPDTQYF
-	large	TRBV13	TRBJ2-1	TGTGCCAGCAGCGCCAGAAGGTACTCCTACAATGAGCAGTTCTTC	CASSARRYSYNEQFF
-	large	TRBV20-1	TRBJ2-1	TGCAGTGCTAGCTCTAGAAATGAGCAGTTCTTC	CSASSRNEQFF
-	-	TRBV5-1	TRBJ1-6	TGCGCCAGCAGCTTGGGATACGCTGCGAGCTCCTATAATTCACCCCTCCACTTT	CASSLGYAASSYNSPLHF
-	-	TRBV20-1	TRBJ2-2	TGCAGTGCTAGAGAAGCGATAGGGGGAACCGGGGAGCTGTTTTTT	CSAREAIGGTGELFF
-	few	TRBV28	TRBJ1-5	TGTGCCAGCAGCCGGTTAGGCAGGATTGAGCCCCAGCATTTT	CASSRLGRIEPQHF
-	large	TRBV6-5	TRBJ1-1	TGTGCCAGCCAACCTACAGGGCGCACTGAAGCTTTCTTT	CASQPTGRTEAFF
-	once	TRBV6-2/TRBV6-3	TRBJ1-1	TGTGCCAGCAGTTACTCGATTGGACATGGTCGAGCTTTCTTT	CASSYSIGHGRAFF
-	large	TRBV7-2	TRBJ1-2	TGTGCCAGCAGCCCCGACAGCGTTCGGTATGGCTACACCTTC	CASSPDSVRYGYTF
-	medium-sized	TRBV20-1	TRBJ2-5	TGCAGTGCCTCGGGAACTAGATCCCAAGAGACCCAGTACTTC	CSASGTRSQETQYF
TRBD2	few	TRBV6-6	TRBJ2-1	TGTGCCACCCTCCGCGGGGGTGCTGACAATGAGCAGTTCTTC	CATLRGGADNEQFF
-	-	TRBV5-4	TRBJ2-6	TGTGCCAGCAGCTTGCCGAACTCTAAGGCCAACGTCCTGACTTTC	CASSLPNSKANVLTF
TRBD2	-	TRBV29-1	TRBJ2-1	TGCAGCGTTAGCGGGGGCCCCTACAATGAGCAGTTCTTC	CSVSGGPYNEQFF
-	few	TRBV6-2/TRBV6-3	TRBJ2-2	TGTGCCAGCACCCCAGGTTCGAACACCGGGGAGCTGTTTTTT	CASTPGSNTGELFF
-	large	TRBV15	TRBJ1-2	TGTGCCACCAGCAGAGAACGGGAGGCATTCTATGGCTACACCTTC	CATSREREAFYGYTF
TRBD1	few	TRBV24-1	TRBJ2-7	TGTGCCACCAGTGATCGAACACAGGGGCCTGGGAACGAGCAGTACTTC	CATSDRTQGPGNEQYF
TRBD1	-	TRBV28	TRBJ2-1	TGTGCCAGCACCTCATCCGGGACAGAAGACTCCTCCAATGAGCAGTTCTTC	CASTSSGTEDSSNEQFF
-	-	TRBV13	TRBJ1-6	TGTGCCAGCAGCGTTGCCGGGAATTCACCCCTCCACTTT	CASSVAGNSPLHF
TRBD2	large	TRBV20-1	TRBJ2-3	TGCAGTGCTAGAGGTCGACTAGCGGGTAGTGCACAAGATACGCAGTATTTT	CSARGRLAGSAQDTQYF
TRBD1	few	TRBV5-8	TRBJ1-2	TGTGCCAGCAGCTTCGGACAGGGGGATGGCTACACCTTC	CASSFGQGDGYTF
-	few	TRBV10-2	TRBJ2-7	TGCGCCAGCAGTGAGGGGCGGGACGAGCAGTACTTC	CASSEGRDEQYF
-	large	TRBV29-1	TRBJ2-1	TGCAGCGCCGACGGCAGGGCTAATGAGCAGTTCTTC	CSADGRANEQFF
TRBD1	once	TRBV7-2	TRBJ2-7	TGTGCCAGCACGGCAGGGGGCGCCTACAAGCAGTACTTC	CASTAGGAYKQYF
-	-	TRBV6-6	TRBJ2-5	TGTGCCGGCAGAATGGGGGCCGGAGAGACCCAGTACTTC	CAGRMGAGETQYF
-	few	TRBV6-2/TRBV6-3	TRBJ1-5	TGTGCCAGCAGGACAACCGGCGTAGGGCCCCAGCATTTT	CASRTTGVGPQHF
TRBD1	few	TRBV5-1	TRBJ2-3	TGCGCCAGCAGCCCTTCGCCCCTGGGACAGGGGGATACGCAGTATTTT	CASSPSPLGQGDTQYF
-	large	TRBV19	TRBJ1-2	TGTGCCAGTAGTATATTCCAGGGAATGGTGGGCTACACCTTC	CASSIFQGMVGYTF
TRBD1	-	TRBV5-5	TRBJ2-5	TGTGCCAGCAGCCCCGGACAGGGAAGTAGCTTGGAGACCCAGTACTTC	CASSPGQGSSLETQYF
-	few	TRBV19	TRBJ2-4	TGTGCCAGTAGGGGGAAAAACATTCAGTACTTC	CASRGKNIQYF
TRBD1	-	TRBV11-3	TRBJ2-1	TGTGCCAGCAGCCGAGGGGGCAAGATTTTCAATGAGCAGTTCTTC	CASSRGGKIFNEQFF
TRBD1	medium-sized	TRBV5-4	TRBJ1-2	TGTGCCAGCAGCCCGGGACAGGGTTTAGCGGGAGGCTACACCTTC	CASSPGQGLAGGYTF
TRBD1	-	TRBV7-9	TRBJ1-5	TGTGCCAGCAGCTTAGAGGGGACAGGCGACCTTCAGCCCCAGCATTTT	CASSLEGTGDLQPQHF
-	few	TRBV5-1	TRBJ1-6	TGCGCCAGCAGCCGTTTTGGAGGGGGAGGAGGATCACCCCTCCACTTT	CASSRFGGGGGSPLHF
TRBD1	large	TRBV30	TRBJ1-2	TGTGCCTGGAGCGCGTGGGACAGGGATGGCTACACCTTC	CAWSAWDRDGYTF
-	large	TRBV7-2	TRBJ1-3	TGTGCCAGCAGCTTAACGGCGACAGTTCGAAACACCATATATTTT	CASSLTATVRNTIYF
TRBD1	few	TRBV28	TRBJ2-5	TGTGCCAGCAGGGCAGGGGGCGGAGGAGCGGAGACCCAGTACTTC	CASRAGGGGAETQYF
TRBD2	medium-sized	TRBV20-1	TRBJ2-7	TGCAGTGCTAGAGTCCGGGGACTAGCGGGCCTCGAGCAGTACTTC	CSARVRGLAGLEQYF
-	large	TRBV6-1	TRBJ1-5	TGTGCCAGCAGTGAACATAGCAATCAGCCCCAGCATTTT	CASSEHSNQPQHF
-	hyperexpanded	TRBV14	TRBJ2-5	TGTGCCAGCAGCCAAGAAGGCGGTTGGGGGATCCAGACCCAGTACTTC	CASSQEGGWGIQTQYF
-	-	TRBV14	TRBJ2-1	TGTGCCAGCCGAGGACAGAGCTCCTACAATGAGCAGTTCTTC	CASRGQSSYNEQFF
-	large	TRBV11-1	TRBJ2-5	TGTGCCAGCAGCCAACTAGCGGCAGGGGGAGAGACCCAGTACTTC	CASSQLAAGGETQYF
-	large	TRBV19	TRBJ1-2	TGTGCCAGTAGCACTACAGTGGGGGTCGATGGCTACACCTTC	CASSTTVGVDGYTF
-	few	TRBV6-1	TRBJ2-6	TGTGCCAGCAGTGAAGGGGCCTCTGGGGCCAACGTCCTGACTTTC	CASSEGASGANVLTF
TRBD1	few	TRBV20-1	TRBJ2-3	TGCAGTGCTTCGGACAGGGGCCTCACAGATACGCAGTATTTT	CSASDRGLTDTQYF